These 19 T cell receptor beta chains were all obtained from the same sample, sequenced in a study of cytomegalovirus exposure and HLA in healthy donors. PCR amplification relied on 60 Vbeta primers (plus 13 Jbeta primers). Generated by immunoSEQ multiplex PCR, the TCRdb table keeps only in-frame clones and is missing some. The sample has about 140,000 clones, 80% seen once. Sequences were obtained from PBMCs. The receptors come from a man aged 45-60 years in good health and CMV-seronegative.

The J gene is TRBJ1-2, the V gene TRBV27, with D unresolved. From germline, CDR1 is MNHEY and CDR2 SMNVEV (reference sequence). The CDR3 consists of 16 residues. Trimming cost V 1 base and J 1 base, with 13 bases left between them. The CDR3 DNA sequence: TGTGCCAGCAGTTTATTATTGGGCGGGAGTAACTATGGCTACACCTTC. Translated: CASSLLLGGSNYGYTF.

V is TRBV6-5 and J is TRBJ1-2; D is perhaps TRBD1 (6 bases). CDR1 is MNHEY, CDR2 SVGAGI, per germline. V lost 2 bases and J lost 2, with 9 bases in between. The CDR3 length is 14 residues. The CDR3 DNA sequence: TGTGCCAGCAGTTACATCGACAGGAACTATGGCTACACCTTC. This sequence encodes CASSYIDRNYGYTF.

This chain uses TRBV6-1 with TRBJ2-7, with TRBD1 as a possible D gene (6 bases). The length of the CDR3 is 10 residues. The V and J ends lost 6 bases and 10 bases respectively, with 10 bases between them. The germline V gene encodes CDR1 MNHNS and CDR2 SASEGT. For the CDR3, the DNA is TGTGCCAGCAGCTTGGGGGCTCAGTACTTC. It is translated as CASSLGAQYF.

This rearrangement joins TRBV29-1 to TRBJ1-6, with 12 nucleotides matching TRBD1. CDR3 length: 15 amino acids. Germline CDR1 reads SQVTM; CDR2 reads ANQGSEA. V trimming: 6 bases; J trimming: 7 bases; junction bases outside the gene matches: 7. CDR3: CSVSGTGGENSPLHF. The CDR3 region has the DNA TGCAGCGTATCCGGGACAGGGGGCGAAAATTCACCCCTCCACTTT.

This clone was seen once. This rearrangement joins TRBV9 to TRBJ1-1; TRBD1 matches at 10 bases. After removal of 4 bases from V and 8 bases from J, the junction contained 8 bases not matched to a gene. CDR1 is SGDLS, CDR2 YYNGEE, per germline. The CDR3 is made up of 14 amino acids. The CDR3 DNA follows: TGTGCCAGCAGCCGGGACAGGGGCTCCCCAGAAGCTTTCTTT. It yields the protein CASSRDRGSPEAFF.

V and J are TRBV5-4 and TRBJ1-4; 7 nucleotides line up with TRBD1. CDR3 length equals 14 residues. Germline loops: CDR1 SGHNT, CDR2 YYREEE (reference sequence). Trimming cost V 0 bases and J 7 bases; bases outside gene matches: 3. The CDR3 spells CASSLGQGGEKLFF. The CDR3 nucleotides are TGTGCCAGCAGCTTGGGCCAGGGGGGTGAAAAACTGTTTTTT.

The rearrangement uses TRBV7-2 and TRBJ2-1; TRBD2 might be the D (5 bases). Trimming took off 5 bases at V and 8 bases at J, with 13 bases between the two ends. The CDR3 totals 13 residues. In germline, CDR1 is SGHTA, CDR2 FQGNSA. The CDR3 nucleotides read TGTGCCAGCAGCCCCGCCCGGGAAGATGAGCAGTTCTTC. Its translation: CASSPAREDEQFF.

V gene TRBV2 combines with J gene TRBJ2-5, with 9 positions matching TRBD2. After removal of 2 bases from V and 5 bases from J, the junction contained 6 bases not matched to a gene. CDR3 length equals 15 residues. Germline assignment: CDR1 SNHLY and CDR2 FYNNEI. CDR3 nucleotides: TGTGCCAGCAGTGAACTGGCGGGAGGGGACGAGACCCAGTACTTC. Protein: CASSELAGGDETQYF.

The CDR3 sequence is CASSLAGGTDTQYF. DNA for the CDR3: TGTGCCAGCAGCTTGGCAGGGGGCACAGATACGCAGTATTTT. The V gene is TRBV5-4, the J gene TRBJ2-3; tentatively, D is TRBD1 (6 bases). Germline CDR1 is SGHNT and CDR2 is YYREEE (reference sequence). V lost 0 bases to trimming and J lost 1 base, with 6 bases between them. CDR3 length: 14 residues.

The J gene is TRBJ2-7, the V gene TRBV2, with 7 nucleotides matching TRBD2. There are 12 residues in the CDR3. Germline trimming cut 7 bases from V and 3 bases from J; bases unmatched to any gene: 3. Germline-derived CDR1 and CDR2 are SNHLY and FYNNEI. The CDR3 DNA reads TGTGCCAGCAAAAGGACTAGCTACGAGCAGTACTTC. Protein sequence: CASKRTSYEQYF.

The chain joins TRBV30 to TRBJ2-3; 7 nucleotides agree with TRBD2. The CDR3 length is 15 residues. CDR1 is GTSNPN, CDR2 SVGIG, per germline (reference sequence). Trimming took 2 bases from V and 1 from J; bases not matched to a gene: 6. As DNA, the CDR3 is TGTGCCTGGAGTTCCAGCGGGATCCGCACAGATACGCAGTATTTT. Its protein is CAWSSSGIRTDTQYF.

The chain uses TRBV28 and TRBJ1-2; D ambiguous. Germline CDR1 MDHEN, CDR2 SYDVKM. The CDR3 consists of 13 residues. V lost 6 bases and J 6 bases, leaving 14 bases between the germline ends. CDR3 nucleotide sequence: TGTGCCAGCAGATCTACAGCTGCCAATGGCTACACCTTC. Its protein product is CASRSTAANGYTF.

The V gene is TRBV29-1, the J gene TRBJ2-7; 7 nucleotides align to TRBD2. V lost 3 bases and J lost 3; bases outside the gene matches: 2. Looked up from germline, CDR1 is SQVTM and CDR2 is ANQGSEA. CDR3 size: 12 residues. The CDR3 DNA is TGCAGCGTTGAGACGGGGGGCTACGAGCAGTACTTC. As protein: CSVETGGYEQYF.

This chain uses TRBV5-6 with TRBJ2-7; D gene ambiguous. Per the germline V gene, CDR1 is SGHDT and CDR2 is YYEEEE. V shed 2 bases and J shed 3 bases, with 9 bases lying between them. This CDR3 is built from 13 residues. CDR3 amino acids: CASSFQDYYEQYF. For the CDR3, the DNA is TGTGCCAGCAGCTTTCAGGATTACTACGAGCAGTACTTC.

The J gene is TRBJ1-1, the V gene TRBV5-1, with 8 bases identical to TRBD1. CDR1 is SGHRS, CDR2 YFSETQ, per germline. This CDR3 region has 14 residues. V shed 4 bases, J shed 5 bases, and the junction held 7 bases outside the gene matches. The CDR3 nucleotides are TGCGCCAGCAGCGACGGACAGGGAGTAACTGAAGCTTTCTTT. Protein product: CASSDGQGVTEAFF.

The V gene is TRBV29-1, the J gene TRBJ2-7, with D tentatively TRBD1 (5 bases). CDR1 is SQVTM, CDR2 ANQGSEA, per germline. The V end lost 4 bases, the J end lost 2 bases, and 15 bases lay between the germline ends. The CDR3 extends over 14 amino acids. CDR3 in amino acids: CSVVGQGRTYEQYF. The CDR3 DNA follows: TGCAGCGTTGTAGGCCAGGGTAGAACCTACGAGCAGTACTTC.

V usage is TRBV18 and J usage is TRBJ2-7, with D possibly matching TRBD1 (5 bases). CDR3 length: 14 amino acids. V lost 5 bases, J lost 1 base, and 12 bases lay in between. CDR1 is KGHSH, CDR2 LQKENI, per germline. CDR3 in amino acids: CASSISQGSYEQYF. The CDR3 DNA sequence: TGTGCCAGCTCAATTTCCCAGGGTTCCTACGAGCAGTACTTC.

The chain couples TRBV27 to TRBJ2-1; 11 bases are shared with TRBD1. Trimming at V came to 3 bases and at J to 3 bases, leaving 1 base not matched to a gene. CDR1 MNHEY and CDR2 SMNVEV come from the germline V gene (reference sequence). The CDR3 has 15 amino acids. The CDR3 DNA reads TGTGCCAGCAGTTTGGACAGGGGGCACTACAATGAGCAGTTCTTC. Translated, it gives CASSLDRGHYNEQFF.

Here the CDR3 DNA reads TGTGCCAGCAGGCGCTTAGCGGGAGATCTCTCTAGCACAGATACGCAGTATTTT. This codes for CASRRLAGDLSSTDTQYF. The chain combines TRBV2 with TRBJ2-3, with TRBD2 identical over 9 bases. The germline CDR1 and CDR2 sequences are SNHLY and FYNNEI. The CDR3 spans 18 residues. J gave up 0 bases and V 6 bases, and 13 bases lay outside the gene matches.